Below, one T cell receptor (beta chain) is given with its context. The sample belongs to a study of blood T cells in healthy people across ages. The V and J ends lost 4 bases and 4 bases respectively, with 16 bases between them. The germline CDR1 and CDR2 sequences are MGHRA and YSYEKL. The CDR3 spans 15 residues. With a J-beta primer mix and a sample-barcoded 5' primer, a second PCR ran about 7 to 12 cycles. TCRdb re-called the 5' RACE reads with MiXCR, one entry per CDR3 protein. The sample includes about a million distinct CDR3 sequences, just over 50% of them seen just once. This clonotype was obtained from a woman aged 55-70 years in good health. Sequenced: blood. The rearrangement uses TRBV4-1 and TRBJ1-2; D is unclear. The CDR3 here is CASSLPGPALYGYTF. For the CDR3, the DNA is TGCGCCAGCAGCCTACCAGGACCAGCGCTCTATGGCTACACCTTC.